Reported below is one T cell receptor (beta chain). What it binds is unknown. This entry belongs to a study of a mutant IDH1 vaccine in newly diagnosed glioma. Looking at the study overall: Patients received vaccination from 4-6 weeks after radiotherapy alone, or with temozolomide cycles. Regarding the study as a whole: Alterations occurring in top peripheral T cell clonotypes seemed unrelated to pseudoprogression.

Profiling relied on immunoSEQ multiplex PCR, and the TCRdb table lists in-frame clones only, not all of them. The table includes tens of thousands of clones, about four fifths detected once. Time point specified: week 5, during vaccination. One vaccine dose held 300 ug of mutant IDH1 20-mer peptide and came with topical imiquimod. From germline, CDR1 is LGHNA and CDR2 YSLEER. V was pared by 5 bases and J by 0 bases, with 11 bases between. This CDR3 is 15 amino acids long. This sample comprised PBMCs, obtained from a glioma patient whose treatment included an IDH1 peptide vaccine. The clonotype originates from a man aged 50-59 years with glioma. The rearrangement links TRBV4-3 to TRBJ1-3; D is unresolved. The chain's CDR3 is CASSVYIGSGNTIYF. CDR3 sequence (DNA): TGCGCCAGCAGCGTTTACATAGGCTCTGGAAACACCATATATTTT.